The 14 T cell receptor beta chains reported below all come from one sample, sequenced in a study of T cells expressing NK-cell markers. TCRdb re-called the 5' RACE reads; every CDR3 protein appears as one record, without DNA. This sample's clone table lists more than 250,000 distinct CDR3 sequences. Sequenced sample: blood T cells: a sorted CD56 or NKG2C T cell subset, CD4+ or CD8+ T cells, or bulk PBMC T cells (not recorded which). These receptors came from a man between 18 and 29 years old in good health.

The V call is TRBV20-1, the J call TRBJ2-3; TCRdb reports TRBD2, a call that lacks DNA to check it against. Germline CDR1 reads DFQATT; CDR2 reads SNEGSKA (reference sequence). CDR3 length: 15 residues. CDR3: CSARAGLPRTDTQYF.

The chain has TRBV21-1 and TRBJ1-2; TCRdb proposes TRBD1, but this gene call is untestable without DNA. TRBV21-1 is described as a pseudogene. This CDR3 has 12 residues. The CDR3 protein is CASRDRGNGYTF.

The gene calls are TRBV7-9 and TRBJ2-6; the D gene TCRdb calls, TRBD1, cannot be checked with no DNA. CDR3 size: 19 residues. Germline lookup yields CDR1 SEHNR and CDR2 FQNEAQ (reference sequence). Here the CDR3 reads CASSLRQGASSSGANVLTF.

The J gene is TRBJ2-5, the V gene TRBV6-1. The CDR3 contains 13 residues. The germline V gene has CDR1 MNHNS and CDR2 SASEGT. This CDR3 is CASTRGDQETQYF.

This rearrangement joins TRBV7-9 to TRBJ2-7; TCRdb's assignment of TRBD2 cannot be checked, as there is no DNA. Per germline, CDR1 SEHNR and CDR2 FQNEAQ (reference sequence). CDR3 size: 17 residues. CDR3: CASTQLGLAGIDYEQYF.

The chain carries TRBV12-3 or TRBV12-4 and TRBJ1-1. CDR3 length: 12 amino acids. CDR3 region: CASSFDVGEAFF.

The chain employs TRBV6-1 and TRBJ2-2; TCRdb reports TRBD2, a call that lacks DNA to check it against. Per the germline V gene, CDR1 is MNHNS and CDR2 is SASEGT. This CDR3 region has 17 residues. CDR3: CASRSFGLAGAAGELFF.

The CDR3 here is CSAQGGFDPYEQYF. The V call is TRBV20-1, the J call TRBJ2-7; the D gene TCRdb calls, TRBD1, cannot be checked with no DNA. Germline V CDR1 and CDR2: DFQATT, SNEGSKA (reference sequence). The CDR3 length is 14 residues.

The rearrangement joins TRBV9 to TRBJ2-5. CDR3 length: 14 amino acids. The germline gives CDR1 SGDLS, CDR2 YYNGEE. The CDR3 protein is CASSVGQVEETQYF.

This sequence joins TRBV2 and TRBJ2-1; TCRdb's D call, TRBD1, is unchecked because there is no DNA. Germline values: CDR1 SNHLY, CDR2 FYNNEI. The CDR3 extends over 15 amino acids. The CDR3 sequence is CARGPGPGMYNEQFF.

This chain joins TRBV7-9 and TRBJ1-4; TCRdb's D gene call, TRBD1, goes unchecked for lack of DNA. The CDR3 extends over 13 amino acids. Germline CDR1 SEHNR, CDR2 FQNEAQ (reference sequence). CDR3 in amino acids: CASSVESGEKLFF.

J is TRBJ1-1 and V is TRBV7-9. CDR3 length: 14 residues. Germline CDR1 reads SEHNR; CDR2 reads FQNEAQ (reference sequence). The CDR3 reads CASSLALRGTEAFF.

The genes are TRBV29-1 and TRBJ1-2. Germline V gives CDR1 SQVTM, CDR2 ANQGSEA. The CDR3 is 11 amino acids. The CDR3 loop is CSVESTRRYTF.

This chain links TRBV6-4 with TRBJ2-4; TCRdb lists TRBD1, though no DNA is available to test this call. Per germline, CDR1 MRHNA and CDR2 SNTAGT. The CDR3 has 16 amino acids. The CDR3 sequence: CASSGQVPLAKNIQYF.